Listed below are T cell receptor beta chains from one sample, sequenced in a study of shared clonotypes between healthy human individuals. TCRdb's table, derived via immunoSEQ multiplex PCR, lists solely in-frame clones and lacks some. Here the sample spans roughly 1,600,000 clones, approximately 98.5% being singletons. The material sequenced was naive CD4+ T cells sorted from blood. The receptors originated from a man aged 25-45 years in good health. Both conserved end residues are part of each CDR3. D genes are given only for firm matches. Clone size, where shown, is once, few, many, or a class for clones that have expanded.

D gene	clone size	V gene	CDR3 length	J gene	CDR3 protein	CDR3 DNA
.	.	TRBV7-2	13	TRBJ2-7	CASSLAWEHEQYF	TGTGCCAGCAGCTTAGCATGGGAACACGAGCAGTACTTC
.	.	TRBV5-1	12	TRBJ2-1	CASSLDGDEQFF	TGCGCCAGCAGCTTGGATGGGGATGAGCAGTTCTTC
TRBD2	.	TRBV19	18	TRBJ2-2	CASSPRLAGRRWAGELFF	TGTGCCAGTAGTCCCCGACTAGCGGGGAGGAGGTGGGCCGGGGAGCTGTTTTTT
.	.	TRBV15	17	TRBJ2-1	CATSRDRASVNSNEQFF	TGTGCCACCAGCAGAGATAGGGCTAGCGTTAATAGCAATGAGCAGTTCTTC
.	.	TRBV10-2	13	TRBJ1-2	CASSDGPNYGYTF	TGCGCCAGCAGTGACGGCCCTAACTATGGCTACACCTTC
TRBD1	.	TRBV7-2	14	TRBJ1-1	CASSLGQANTEAFF	TGTGCCAGCAGCCTCGGACAGGCAAACACTGAAGCTTTCTTT
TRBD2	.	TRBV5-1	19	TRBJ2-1	CASSFPGLAGSSSYNEQFF	TGCGCCAGCAGTTTTCCGGGACTAGCGGGATCTAGCTCCTACAATGAGCAGTTCTTC
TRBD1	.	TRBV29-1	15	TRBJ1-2	CSVDGPGRGIDGYTF	TGCAGCGTTGATGGTCCGGGCAGGGGGATCGATGGCTACACCTTC
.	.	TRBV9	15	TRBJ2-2	CASSVEGVFAGELFF	TGTGCCAGCAGCGTAGAGGGGGTCTTTGCCGGGGAGCTGTTTTTT
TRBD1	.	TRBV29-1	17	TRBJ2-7	CSVVSLVGTGISYEQYF	TGCAGCGTTGTGTCCCTTGTTGGGACAGGAATCTCCTACGAGCAGTACTTC
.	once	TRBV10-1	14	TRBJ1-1	CASSESRGWREAFF	TGCGCCAGCAGTGAGTCGCGGGGATGGCGCGAAGCTTTCTTT
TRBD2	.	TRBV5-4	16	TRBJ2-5	CASNSLGGQRQETQYF	TGTGCCAGCAACTCCTTGGGAGGGCAGCGCCAAGAGACCCAGTACTTC
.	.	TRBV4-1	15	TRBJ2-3	CASSQGGLSTDTQYF	TGCGCCAGCAGCCAAGGGGGGCTGAGCACAGATACGCAGTATTTT
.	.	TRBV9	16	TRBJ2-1	CASSVKEGTAYNEQFF	TGTGCCAGCAGCGTAAAAGAGGGTACGGCCTACAATGAGCAGTTCTTC
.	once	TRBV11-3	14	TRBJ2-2	CASSRDSNTGELFF	TGTGCCAGCAGTAGGGATTCGAACACCGGGGAGCTGTTTTTT
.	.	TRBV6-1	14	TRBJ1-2	CASSEARPNYGYTF	TGTGCCAGCAGTGAAGCGCGACCCAACTATGGCTACACCTTC
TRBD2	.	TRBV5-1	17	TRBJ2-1	CASSLGLAGADYNEQFF	TGCGCCAGCAGCCTAGGACTAGCGGGAGCGGACTACAATGAGCAGTTCTTC
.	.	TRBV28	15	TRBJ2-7	CASSFYLTGPYEQYF	TGTGCCAGCAGCTTTTACTTGACAGGTCCCTACGAGCAGTACTTC
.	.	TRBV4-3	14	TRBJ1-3	CASSQEGDGNTIYF	TGCGCCAGCAGCCAAGAAGGGGATGGAAACACCATATATTTT
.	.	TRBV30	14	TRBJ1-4	CAWESQSGIEKLFF	TGTGCCTGGGAATCACAGAGTGGGATTGAAAAACTGTTTTTT
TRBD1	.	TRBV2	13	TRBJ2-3	CASSGQGTDTQYF	TGTGCCAGCAGCGGACAGGGCACAGATACGCAGTATTTT
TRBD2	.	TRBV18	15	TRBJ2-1	CASSPLAGMGNEQFF	TGTGCCAGCTCACCACTAGCGGGAATGGGGAATGAGCAGTTCTTC
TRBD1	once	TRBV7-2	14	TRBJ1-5	CASSLGDRNQPQHF	TGTGCCAGCAGCTTAGGGGACAGAAATCAGCCCCAGCATTTT
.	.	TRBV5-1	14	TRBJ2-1	CASSWGGGAYEQFF	TGCGCCAGCAGCTGGGGAGGCGGGGCTTATGAGCAGTTCTTC
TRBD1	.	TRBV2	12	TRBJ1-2	CASRDRGFGYTF	TGTGCCAGCAGGGACAGGGGGTTTGGCTACACCTTC
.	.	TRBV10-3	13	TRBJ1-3	CATNTDSGNTIYF	TGTGCCACCAACACTGATTCTGGAAACACCATATATTTT
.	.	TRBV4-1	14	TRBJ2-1	CASSQDWSYNEQFF	TGCGCCAGCAGCCAAGATTGGTCTTACAATGAGCAGTTCTTC
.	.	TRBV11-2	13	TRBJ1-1	CASSLGRNTEAFF	TGTGCCAGCAGCTTAGGCAGGAACACTGAAGCTTTCTTT
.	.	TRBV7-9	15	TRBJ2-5	CASSPWGERQETQYF	TGTGCCAGCAGCCCGTGGGGCGAACGCCAAGAGACCCAGTACTTC
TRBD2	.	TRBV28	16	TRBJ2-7	CASSSVSGLVIYEQYF	TGTGCCAGCAGCTCCGTTAGCGGGTTGGTTATATACGAGCAGTACTTC
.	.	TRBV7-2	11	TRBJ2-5	CASRQQETQYF	TGTGCCAGCAGACAGCAAGAGACCCAGTACTTC
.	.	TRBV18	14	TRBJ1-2	CASSPPPGFYGYTF	TGTGCCAGCTCACCACCTCCAGGATTCTATGGCTACACCTTC
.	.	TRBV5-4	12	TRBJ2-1	CASSSIAGEQFF	TGTGCCAGCAGCTCAATAGCTGGTGAGCAGTTCTTC